The 8 T cell receptor beta chains presented below share a single source sample, sequenced in a study of beta chain features in type 1 diabetes (dated by TCRdb to 2017 to 2018). These receptors' targets are unknown. The library was obtained by the immunoSEQ multiplex PCR assay. The entire isolated RNA was reverse transcribed using the High Capacity cDNA Reverse Transcription Kit, and thus expressed TCRB transcripts were sequenced. TCRdb's version of the immuneACCESS table is confined to in-frame rearrangements and falls short of the full clone set. An unresolved V gene accounts for under half of the shortfall where checked; the remainder is of unknown origin. The sample table lists about 270,000 clones, 14% of them with a count of one. The leading ten clones occupy approximately 0.015% of the sample. General findings and caveats noted by the study authors: A moderate but significant shortening of TCRB CDR3 length was observed in type 1 diabetes patients in all four CD4+ subsets.

Sequencing used naive CD4+ T cells from blood. In the paper's terms, the cell subset or site label means: true naive CD4+ T cells. These receptors originate from a man younger than 45 with type 1 diabetes.

V is TRBV19 and J is TRBJ2-3; 10 bases agree with TRBD2. Trimming removed 5 bases from V and 1 base from J; junction bases left unmatched: 6. Germline CDR1 reads LNHDA; CDR2 reads SQIVND (reference sequence). The CDR3 contains 16 residues. CDR3 loop: CASSVRTSGRTDTQYF. The CDR3 DNA reads as TGTGCCAGTAGTGTCCGGACTAGCGGACGCACAGATACGCAGTATTTT.

The V gene is TRBV29-1, the J gene TRBJ2-1; D possibly corresponds to TRBD1 (6 bases). The ends were cut back, 1 base at V and 3 bases at J, with 13 bases in the middle. CDR1 and CDR2 (germline): SQVTM, ANQGSEA. There are 15 residues in the CDR3. For the CDR3, the DNA is TGCAGCGTTGAAGGAACAGGGACCTACTACAATGAGCAGTTCTTC. Amino acid sequence: CSVEGTGTYYNEQFF.

The V call is TRBV5-4, the J call TRBJ2-2; D gene ambiguous. The length of the CDR3 is 15 residues. V was pared by 0 bases and J by 0 bases, with 6 bases between. Germline values: CDR1 SGHNT, CDR2 YYREEE (reference sequence). In nucleotides, the CDR3 is TGTGCCAGCAGCTTGGGGGCTCCGAACACCGGGGAGCTGTTTTTT. It specifies CASSLGAPNTGELFF.

J is TRBJ1-5 and V is TRBV4-1; 8 nucleotides agree with TRBD1. The CDR3 length is 15 residues. V dropped 0 bases and J dropped 7; count of bases not matched to a gene: 5. Looked up from germline, CDR1 is MGHRA and CDR2 is YSYEKL. The DNA for the CDR3 is TGCGCCAGCAGCCAAGAAATGACAGGGGAGCAGCCCCAGCATTTT. Protein product: CASSQEMTGEQPQHF.

The gene calls are TRBV4-3 and TRBJ1-2; 7 bases align to TRBD1. This CDR3 has 13 residues. CDR1 and CDR2 from the germline V gene are LGHNA and YSLEER. The J segment lost 4 bases and the V segment lost 4 bases, leaving 3 bases of the junction unmatched. DNA of the CDR3: TGCGCCAGCAGCCGAACAGGGGCCTATGGCTACACCTTC. As protein: CASSRTGAYGYTF.

The chain combines TRBV7-9 with TRBJ1-2, with 10 bases matching TRBD1. In germline, CDR1 is SEHNR, CDR2 FQNEAQ (reference sequence). The CDR3 has 12 residues. V dropped 5 bases and J dropped 9; count of bases not matched to a gene: 3. The CDR3 here is CASSRQGASYTF. CDR3 sequence (DNA): TGTGCCAGCAGCCGACAGGGGGCCAGCTACACCTTC.

This clone was detected a few times. The chain is built from TRBV29-1 and TRBJ2-3, with TRBD1 identical over 9 bases. Losses at the gene ends were 8 bases for V and 4 bases for J; bases not matched to a gene: 4. Germline CDR1 SQVTM, CDR2 ANQGSEA. The CDR3 totals 12 residues. The CDR3 sequence is CSLTGGADTQYF. The DNA of the CDR3 is TGCAGCTTGACAGGGGGGGCAGATACGCAGTATTTT.

This clone was counted between two and nine times. This sequence joins TRBV18 and TRBJ2-7; D uncertain. From germline, CDR1 is KGHSH and CDR2 LQKENI. The ends were cut back, 1 base at V and 0 bases at J, with 10 bases in the middle. The length of the CDR3 is 15 residues. CDR3 sequence: CASSPQEQSSYEQYF. The CDR3, as DNA: TGTGCCAGCTCACCACAAGAGCAAAGCTCCTACGAGCAGTACTTC. The whole variable domain, filled in from reference TRBV18 and TRBJ2-7, reads NAGVMQNPRHLVRRRGQEARLRCSPMKGHSHVYWYRQLPEEGLKFMVYLQKENIIDESGMPKERFSAEFPKEGPSILRIQQVVRGDSAAYFCASSPQEQSSYEQYFGPGTRLTVT.